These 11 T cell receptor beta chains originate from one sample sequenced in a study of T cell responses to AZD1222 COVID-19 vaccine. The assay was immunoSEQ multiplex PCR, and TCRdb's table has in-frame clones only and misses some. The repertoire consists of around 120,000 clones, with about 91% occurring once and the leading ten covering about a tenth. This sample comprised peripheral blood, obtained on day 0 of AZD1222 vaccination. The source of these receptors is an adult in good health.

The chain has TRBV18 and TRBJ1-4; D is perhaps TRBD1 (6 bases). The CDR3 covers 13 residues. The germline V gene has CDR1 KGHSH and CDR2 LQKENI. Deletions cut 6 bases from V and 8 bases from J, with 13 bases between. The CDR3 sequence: CASSQTGGEKLFF. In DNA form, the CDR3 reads TGTGCCAGCTCTCAGACAGGAGGAGAAAAACTGTTTTTT.

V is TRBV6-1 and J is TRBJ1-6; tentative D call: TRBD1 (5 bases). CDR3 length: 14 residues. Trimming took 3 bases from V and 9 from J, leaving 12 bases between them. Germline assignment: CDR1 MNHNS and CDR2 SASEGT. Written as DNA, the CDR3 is TGTGCCAGCAGTGATGGGACGGGGGGTTCACCCCTCCACTTT. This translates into CASSDGTGGSPLHF.

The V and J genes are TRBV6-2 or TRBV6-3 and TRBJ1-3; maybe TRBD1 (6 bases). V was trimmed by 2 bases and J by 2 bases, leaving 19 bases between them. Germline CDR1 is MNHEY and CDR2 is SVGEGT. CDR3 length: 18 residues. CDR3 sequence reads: CASSYDRKTPLPGNTIYF. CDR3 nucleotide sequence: TGTGCCAGCAGTTACGACAGGAAGACCCCCTTGCCTGGAAACACCATATATTTT.

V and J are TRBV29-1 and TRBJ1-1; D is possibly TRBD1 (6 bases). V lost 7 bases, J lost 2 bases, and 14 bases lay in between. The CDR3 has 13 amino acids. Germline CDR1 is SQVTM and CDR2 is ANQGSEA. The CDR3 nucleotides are TGCAGCGCTTCCTTGGACAGAAACACTGAAGCTTTCTTT. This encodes CSASLDRNTEAFF.

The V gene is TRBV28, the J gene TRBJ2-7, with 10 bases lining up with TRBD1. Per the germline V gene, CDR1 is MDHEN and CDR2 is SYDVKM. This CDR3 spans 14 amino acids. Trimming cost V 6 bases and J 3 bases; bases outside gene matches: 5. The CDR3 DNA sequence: TGTGCCAGCAGAGGGACAGGGGCAGTCTACGAGCAGTACTTC. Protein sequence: CASRGTGAVYEQYF.

The DNA of the CDR3 is TGTGCCAGCAGCCTAGCAGGGGACTATGGCTACACCTTC. Encoded protein: CASSLAGDYGYTF. The chain joins TRBV3-1 (or the pseudogene TRBV3-2) to TRBJ1-2; tentative D call: TRBD1 (6 bases). Looked up from germline, CDR1 is LGHDT and CDR2 is YNNKEL (reference sequence). The V and J ends lost 4 bases and 3 bases respectively, with 9 bases between them. The CDR3 spans 13 residues.

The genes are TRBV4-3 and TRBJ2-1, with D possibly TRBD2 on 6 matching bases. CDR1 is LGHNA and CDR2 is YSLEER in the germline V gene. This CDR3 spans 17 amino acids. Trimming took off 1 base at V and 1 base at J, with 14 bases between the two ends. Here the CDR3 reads CASSQGTTPTSYNEQFF. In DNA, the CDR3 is TGCGCCAGCAGCCAAGGGACTACTCCTACGTCCTACAATGAGCAGTTCTTC.

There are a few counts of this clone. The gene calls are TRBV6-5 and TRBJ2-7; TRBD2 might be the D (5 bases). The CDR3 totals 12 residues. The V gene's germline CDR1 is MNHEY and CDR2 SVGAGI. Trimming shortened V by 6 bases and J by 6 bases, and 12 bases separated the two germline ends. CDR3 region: CASRTTSGEQYF. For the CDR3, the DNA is TGTGCCAGCAGAACTACAAGCGGCGAGCAGTACTTC.

The CDR3 protein is CASSLVSGSQTYNEQFF. CDR3 bases: TGCGCCAGCAGCTTGGTGTCCGGGAGTCAGACCTACAATGAGCAGTTCTTC. The V and J genes are TRBV5-1 and TRBJ2-1; the D gene is possibly TRBD2 (6 bases). This CDR3 has 17 residues. Germline V CDR1 and CDR2: SGHRS, YFSETQ. V shed 0 bases and J shed 2 bases, with 15 bases lying between them.

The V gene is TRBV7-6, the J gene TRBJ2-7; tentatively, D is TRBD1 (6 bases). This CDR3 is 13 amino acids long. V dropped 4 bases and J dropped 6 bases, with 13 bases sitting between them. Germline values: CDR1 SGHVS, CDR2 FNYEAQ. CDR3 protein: CASSSRGGSEQYF. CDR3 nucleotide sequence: TGTGCCAGCAGCTCCCGAGGGGGAAGCGAGCAGTACTTC. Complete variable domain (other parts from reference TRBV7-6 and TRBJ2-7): GAGVSQSPRYKVTKRGQDVALRCDPISGHVSLYWYRQALGQGPEFLTYFNYEAQQDKSGLPNDRFSAERPEGSISTLTIQRTEQRDSAMYRCASSSRGGSEQYFGPGTRLTVT.

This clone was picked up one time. The CDR3 here is CASSASNQPQHF. CDR3 nucleotide sequence: TGTGCCAGCAGTGCCTCGAATCAGCCCCAGCATTTT. This chain uses TRBV6-6 with TRBJ1-5; D unclear. V lost 5 bases to trimming and J lost 4 bases, with 6 bases between them. This CDR3 has 12 residues. Per germline, CDR1 MNHNY and CDR2 SVGAGI (reference sequence).